Listed below are T cell receptor beta chains from one sample, sequenced in a study of T cell repertoires in cytomegalovirus infection. One entry per CDR3 protein, called by TCRdb with MiXCR from the reads. The sample includes about 230,000 distinct CDR3 sequences, approximately 24% of them seen just once. Sequencing input: CD8+ T cells from PBMCs. These receptors were obtained from a human donor in good health (CMV status not recorded). Some clones in this sample may be carry-over from other donors' samples. CDR3s include the opening cysteine and the closing phenylalanine or tryptophan. Each record gives: D gene, V gene, clone size, J gene, CDR3 DNA, CDR3 protein. The D gene is left open where the match is weak. Clone size is given for some rows only: seen once, a few or many times, or a class if the clone is expanded.

D gene: .; V gene: TRBV15; clone size: .; J gene: TRBJ1-5; CDR3 DNA: TGTGCCACCAGCAGAGATCGCGGCGTCGGCCAGCCCCAGCATTTT; CDR3 protein: CATSRDRGVGQPQHF
D gene: TRBD1; V gene: TRBV12-3/TRBV12-4; clone size: .; J gene: TRBJ1-5; CDR3 DNA: TGTGCCAGCAGTTTTTCCCAGGGGGGGATGAATCAGCCCCAGCATTTT; CDR3 protein: CASSFSQGGMNQPQHF
D gene: .; V gene: TRBV6-1; clone size: few; J gene: TRBJ1-5; CDR3 DNA: TGTGCCAGCAGCCGAAAGGGGAGCAATCAGCCCCAGCATTTT; CDR3 protein: CASSRKGSNQPQHF
D gene: TRBD2; V gene: TRBV9; clone size: few; J gene: TRBJ2-7; CDR3 DNA: TGTGCCAGCAGCGTTAGCGGGGGGGCCTTTCCCTACGAGCAGTACTTC; CDR3 protein: CASSVSGGAFPYEQYF
D gene: .; V gene: TRBV2; clone size: many; J gene: TRBJ1-2; CDR3 DNA: TGTGCCAGCAGTGAATTGGTATCTAACTATGGCTACACCTTC; CDR3 protein: CASSELVSNYGYTF
D gene: .; V gene: TRBV11-1; clone size: few; J gene: TRBJ2-7; CDR3 DNA: TGTGCCAGCAGCGGGCCGGGATTCCGTCTCCTCTACGAGCAGTACTTC; CDR3 protein: CASSGPGFRLLYEQYF
D gene: .; V gene: TRBV6-6; clone size: many; J gene: TRBJ2-7; CDR3 DNA: TGTGCCAGCAGTTACTCGCACCAGGGGTTCGGCGACGAGCAGTACTTC; CDR3 protein: CASSYSHQGFGDEQYF
D gene: TRBD2; V gene: TRBV29-1; clone size: .; J gene: TRBJ2-1; CDR3 DNA: TGCAGCGTTGAAGGACTAGCGGGGGGTCCCACCTACAATGAGCAGTTCTTC; CDR3 protein: CSVEGLAGGPTYNEQFF
D gene: TRBD2; V gene: TRBV12-3/TRBV12-4; clone size: few; J gene: TRBJ2-1; CDR3 DNA: TGTGCCAGCAGTCCCAAATGGGCGGGGGGGCTTAATGAGCAGTTCTTC; CDR3 protein: CASSPKWAGGLNEQFF
D gene: .; V gene: TRBV7-9; clone size: many; J gene: TRBJ1-4; CDR3 DNA: TGTGCCAGCAGCTCGATGGCAGGCCCCACTGAAAAACTGTTTTTT; CDR3 protein: CASSSMAGPTEKLFF
D gene: TRBD1; V gene: TRBV7-9; clone size: .; J gene: TRBJ2-7; CDR3 DNA: TGTGCCAGCAGCGCTGGGACAGATTTCTACGAGCAGTACTTC; CDR3 protein: CASSAGTDFYEQYF
D gene: .; V gene: TRBV6-2/TRBV6-3; clone size: few; J gene: TRBJ2-6; CDR3 DNA: TGTGCCAGCAGAGTTGAGGCTGGGGCCAACGTCCTGACTTTC; CDR3 protein: CASRVEAGANVLTF
D gene: .; V gene: TRBV7-6; clone size: many; J gene: TRBJ1-6; CDR3 DNA: TGTGCCAGCAGCTTATGGGAATATAATTCACCCCTCCACTTT; CDR3 protein: CASSLWEYNSPLHF
D gene: TRBD1; V gene: TRBV11-2; clone size: few; J gene: TRBJ2-7; CDR3 DNA: TGTGCCAGCACCCCCTACCCGGACAGGGAACGAGGCGAGCAGTACTTC; CDR3 protein: CASTPYPDRERGEQYF
D gene: .; V gene: TRBV28; clone size: .; J gene: TRBJ1-6; CDR3 DNA: TGTGCCAGCAGTTTTCGGGGGTGGAATTCACCCCTCCACTTT; CDR3 protein: CASSFRGWNSPLHF
D gene: .; V gene: TRBV20-1; clone size: .; J gene: TRBJ1-1; CDR3 DNA: TGCAGTGCTAGAGGTCTAACACAGGTTCGAGCTTTCTTT; CDR3 protein: CSARGLTQVRAFF
D gene: .; V gene: TRBV2; clone size: .; J gene: TRBJ1-5; CDR3 DNA: TGTGCCAGCGGGGGGGGGGATAGCAATCAGCCCCAGCATTTT; CDR3 protein: CASGGGDSNQPQHF
D gene: .; V gene: TRBV7-8; clone size: .; J gene: TRBJ2-1; CDR3 DNA: TGTGCCAGCAGCTTCACGGGGACGTTCTCCTACAATGAGCAGTTCTTC; CDR3 protein: CASSFTGTFSYNEQFF